The present entry profiles one TCR beta chain with its context. Germline V lookup: CDR1 SGHDN, CDR2 FVKESK. Trimming removed 4 bases from V and 3 bases from J, with 13 bases in between. The CDR3 totals 14 residues. Produced via immunoSEQ multiplex PCR; TCRdb's table is partial and in-frame only. Of about 22,000 clones listed, around four fifths were seen once; the top ten hold roughly 24%. This sample is drawn from a study of control samples from healthy donors and cancer patients. The rearrangement links TRBV14 to TRBJ2-7; D is ambiguous. Material for sequencing was PBMCs. The receptor comes from a man aged 60 to 75 with colorectal cancer. CDR3 sequence: CASSPTKCNYEQYV. CDR3 DNA sequence: TGTGCCAGCAGCCCGACCAAATGCAACTACGAGCAGTACGTC.